The sequence of this T cell receptor (beta chain) was determined in a study of identical twins (dated by TCRdb to 2016 to 2017). For context, the study as a whole: To test whether fetal clonotypes persist, the study used deep sequencing on TCR alpha and beta repertoires from monozygotic twins, unrelated adults of various ages, and cord blood. To rule out contamination, the twin experiments were replicated at different times with different library preparation protocols. What the study reported, not specific to this receptor: Compared with coincidental sharing between unrelated individuals, out-of-frame TCR alpha sequences shared between twins had an excess of sequences with low generation probability. Because the same donors could not be followed over many years, the conclusions depended on cross-sectional statistical analysis. Zero-insertion analyses could be partly confounded by invariant T cells such as MAIT and iNKT, though diverse VJ usage argued against such confounding for most clonotypes. In monozygotic twins, out-of-frame TCR alpha sharing was systematically underestimated by recombination models, although the models agreed with sharing between unrelated individuals. Excess twin sharing in beta out-of-frame sequences was weaker because fewer shared sequences lowered the signal-to-noise ratio. Fewer insertions were carried by abundant cord blood beta clonotypes; a weaker similar trend was observed in young adult naive repertoires, while no such trend was observed in memory repertoires.

From V the trimming removes 4 bases and from J it removes 7 bases, while the gene matches leave 7 bases of the junction unaccounted for. The CDR3 measures 15 amino acids from cysteine to phenylalanine. Only the CDR3 region is kept as DNA, spanning 45 bases read in frame from base 1. Reading the germline V gene gives CDR1 MGHRA and CDR2 YSYEKL. Library prep was done by 5' RACE. TCRdb lists the instrument as Illumina HiSeq 2000. A universal primer binding site was introduced by template switching, and a unique molecular identifier was present in the final cDNA, enabling accurate counting of TCR cDNA molecules. First-strand cDNA for TCR alpha and beta chains was synthesized from specific primers in the conserved constant-segment region. To control for contamination, each cDNA library was double barcoded with a SMART-Mk sample barcode plus Illumina barcodes. TruSeq adapter sequences along with Illumina sample barcodes were introduced in two successive PCR steps. Sequencing of the TCR alpha and beta cDNA libraries was done on the Illumina HiSeq platform using custom primers. Per the authors' processing: Unique molecular identifiers were extracted from raw reads with MiGEC, and CDR3 positions were determined with MiXCR. Recombination models were inferred per individual with the repgenHMM and IGoR tools using an EM algorithm. The tcR package in R was used for shared clonotype analysis, with sharing normalized by the product of cloneset sizes. To study raw recombination free of thymic and clonal selection effects, out-of-frame nonproductive sequences were analyzed. TCRdb redid the processing of the public reads, applying fastp at Q25 and MiXCR, and retained in-frame beta chains. Duplicate CDR3 protein sequences are folded into a single record with the most common DNA and genes. What appears here as the V and J calls and clone size reflects TCRdb's work, not the paper's. This sample lists some 500,000 distinct CDR3 sequences; 11% to 15% were detected once. Approximately 0.52% of the sample belongs to the ten largest clones.

As concerns this clonotype: Its specific antigen is unknown. No quality values exist for individual bases; no much larger clone is one base distant.

Every donor was a healthy Caucasian. Three pairs of female monozygotic twins, all aged roughly 18 to 30 years, made up the twin cohort. CD4+ and CD8+ T cell populations were isolated with positive isolation kits from Invitrogen. This sample was shared with a second study, whose subject was yellow fever vaccine responses in identical twins. Taken from the second paper: The authors reported that the T cell response to vaccination in identical twins appeared partly convergent and partly personalized. Focusing on identical twins, the study followed the T cell clones that responded to the vaccine, and did so with precision.

The chain is made from TRBV4-1 and TRBJ1-4, and TRBD1 matches 9 of the central bases. Sequencing was done on a sample of CD4+ T cells sorted from blood. The sequence derives from a young woman in good health. The DNA is as follows: TGCGCCAGCAGCCCTTGGGACAGGGTCGGTGAAAAACTGTTTTTT. This gives the protein CASSPWDRVGEKLFF.